A selection of T cell receptor beta chains follows, all from one sample in a study of technical replicates of blood from a handful of donors. Sequencing used immunoSEQ multiplex PCR; TCRdb keeps in-frame clones, though not all of them. Among approximately 84,000 clones, roughly 98% were seen once, and the ten largest hold approximately 0.14%. Sequenced sample: T cells isolated from PBMCs. These receptors were taken from a human donor in good health. Each CDR3 is given with its conserved first and last residue. Fields, in order: J gene, V gene, clone size, D gene, CDR3 DNA, CDR3 protein. D genes are given only for firm matches. Size is omitted from some rows. Given values are once, few, many or a class for expanded clones.

J gene: TRBJ2-7
V gene: TRBV29-1
clone size: -
D gene: TRBD2
CDR3 DNA: TGCAGCGTTGTACTAGCGGGAGGATCCTACGAGCAGTACTTC
CDR3 protein: CSVVLAGGSYEQYF

J gene: TRBJ1-2
V gene: TRBV7-2
clone size: -
D gene: -
CDR3 DNA: TGTGCCAGCAGCTTAGACTCCTCGCAGTCGGGGGGCTACACCTTC
CDR3 protein: CASSLDSSQSGGYTF

J gene: TRBJ1-1
V gene: TRBV6-5
clone size: -
D gene: -
CDR3 DNA: TGTGCCAGCAGCCAAGTGGCACTGAACACTGAAGCTTTCTTT
CDR3 protein: CASSQVALNTEAFF

J gene: TRBJ2-3
V gene: TRBV27
clone size: -
D gene: -
CDR3 DNA: TGTGCCAGCAGTTTATTGGAGGCAACAGATACGCAGTATTTT
CDR3 protein: CASSLLEATDTQYF

J gene: TRBJ1-4
V gene: TRBV7-9
clone size: -
D gene: -
CDR3 DNA: TGTGCCAGCAGCTTAGCGCGGGGTGAAAAACTGTTTTTT
CDR3 protein: CASSLARGEKLFF

J gene: TRBJ2-7
V gene: TRBV10-3
clone size: -
D gene: -
CDR3 DNA: TGTGCCATCAGATCACAGGTTAGCTCCTACGAGCAGTACTTC
CDR3 protein: CAIRSQVSSYEQYF

J gene: TRBJ2-4
V gene: TRBV28
clone size: -
D gene: -
CDR3 DNA: TGTGCCAGCAGTTTGGCGGGGGCCAAAAACATTCAGTACTTC
CDR3 protein: CASSLAGAKNIQYF

J gene: TRBJ1-4
V gene: TRBV12-5
clone size: -
D gene: TRBD1
CDR3 DNA: TGTGCTAGTGGTTTGCGGGGGACAGGGGGGTTTGGTGAAAAACTGTTTTTT
CDR3 protein: CASGLRGTGGFGEKLFF

J gene: TRBJ1-5
V gene: TRBV5-1
clone size: many
D gene: -
CDR3 DNA: TGCGCCAGCAGCGAGGGTTCCCCGGGATTAAATCAGCCCCAGCATTTT
CDR3 protein: CASSEGSPGLNQPQHF

J gene: TRBJ2-7
V gene: TRBV7-8
clone size: -
D gene: TRBD1
CDR3 DNA: TGTGCCAGCAGCCTCGGACAGGGTAGTCGGGAGCAGTACTTC
CDR3 protein: CASSLGQGSREQYF

J gene: TRBJ2-2
V gene: TRBV7-8
clone size: -
D gene: TRBD2
CDR3 DNA: TGTGCCAGCAGCCCTCCCCGCGGACTAGCGGGAGGGCCCAGGGTCGGGGAGCTGTTTTTT
CDR3 protein: CASSPPRGLAGGPRVGELFF

J gene: TRBJ1-2
V gene: TRBV5-1
clone size: -
D gene: -
CDR3 DNA: TGCGCCAGCAGCTTGGCCGCGGACTCTAACTATGGCTACACCTTC
CDR3 protein: CASSLAADSNYGYTF

J gene: TRBJ2-2
V gene: TRBV5-4
clone size: -
D gene: TRBD2
CDR3 DNA: TGTGCCAGCAGCTTGGCCCAGTGGGGGGGAGGGAACACCGGGGAGCTGTTTTTT
CDR3 protein: CASSLAQWGGGNTGELFF

J gene: TRBJ2-7
V gene: TRBV4-1
clone size: -
D gene: TRBD2
CDR3 DNA: TGCGCCAGCAGCCAAGCAGCGGGAGTGCCAATAGAGCAGTACTTC
CDR3 protein: CASSQAAGVPIEQYF

J gene: TRBJ2-1
V gene: TRBV27
clone size: -
D gene: TRBD2
CDR3 DNA: TGTGCCAGCAGTCCCATCGGGGGGGCAGGGTCCTACAATGAGCAGTTCTTC
CDR3 protein: CASSPIGGAGSYNEQFF

J gene: TRBJ1-2
V gene: TRBV6-5
clone size: -
D gene: -
CDR3 DNA: TGTGCCAGCAGTTTATGGGAGTCCCATGGCTACACCTTC
CDR3 protein: CASSLWESHGYTF

J gene: TRBJ2-5
V gene: TRBV6-4
clone size: -
D gene: -
CDR3 DNA: TGTGCCAGCAGTGACTCGGACACAGGGACCCAGTACTTC
CDR3 protein: CASSDSDTGTQYF

J gene: TRBJ2-1
V gene: TRBV4-2
clone size: -
D gene: TRBD2
CDR3 DNA: TGTGCCAGCAGCCAAGACCCCCCAGCGGGAGGGTCCAATGAGCAGTTCTTC
CDR3 protein: CASSQDPPAGGSNEQFF

J gene: TRBJ2-3
V gene: TRBV6-5
clone size: -
D gene: -
CDR3 DNA: TGTGCCAGCAGTTATAATCAGGGCACAGATACGCAGTATTTT
CDR3 protein: CASSYNQGTDTQYF

J gene: TRBJ1-5
V gene: TRBV7-6
clone size: -
D gene: TRBD1
CDR3 DNA: TGTGCCAGCAGCTTAGGGGCAGGGGGCACCCAGCCCCAGCATTTT
CDR3 protein: CASSLGAGGTQPQHF

J gene: TRBJ2-3
V gene: TRBV5-1
clone size: -
D gene: -
CDR3 DNA: TGCGCCAGCAGCTTGGACAGGGTTGAGGATACGCAGTATTTT
CDR3 protein: CASSLDRVEDTQYF

J gene: TRBJ1-6
V gene: TRBV6-5
clone size: -
D gene: TRBD1
CDR3 DNA: TGTGCCAGCAGTTACGGGAAGGGGACAGGGAATTCACCCCTCCACTTT
CDR3 protein: CASSYGKGTGNSPLHF

J gene: TRBJ1-2
V gene: TRBV5-4
clone size: -
D gene: TRBD1
CDR3 DNA: TGTGCCAGCAGCTCCCGAGGGGGCGGTACTAACTATGGCTACACCTTC
CDR3 protein: CASSSRGGGTNYGYTF

J gene: TRBJ2-7
V gene: TRBV6-1
clone size: -
D gene: TRBD1
CDR3 DNA: TGTGCCAGCAGATTCCTCGGGACAGCCTACGAGCAGTACTTC
CDR3 protein: CASRFLGTAYEQYF

J gene: TRBJ1-2
V gene: TRBV6-6
clone size: -
D gene: TRBD1
CDR3 DNA: TGTGCCAGCACCGCGACAGGGACTTATGGCTACACCTTC
CDR3 protein: CASTATGTYGYTF

J gene: TRBJ2-7
V gene: TRBV27
clone size: once
D gene: TRBD2
CDR3 DNA: TGTGCCAGCAGTTCGCCGGCGGGGGATTTCTACGAGCAGTACTTC
CDR3 protein: CASSSPAGDFYEQYF

J gene: TRBJ2-1
V gene: TRBV5-1
clone size: -
D gene: TRBD2
CDR3 DNA: TGCGCCAGCAGCCTTCCGGGACTAGCGGGGGGGCCGGAGCAGTTCTTC
CDR3 protein: CASSLPGLAGGPEQFF

J gene: TRBJ2-2
V gene: TRBV19
clone size: -
D gene: TRBD1
CDR3 DNA: TGTGCCAGTAGTCTCCAGGGGGCCCTAGGCAGCCTCACCGGGGAGCTGTTTTTT
CDR3 protein: CASSLQGALGSLTGELFF

J gene: TRBJ1-5
V gene: TRBV9
clone size: -
D gene: TRBD1
CDR3 DNA: TGTGCCAGCAGCGTAGGGACCAGGGGGAGTCAGCCCCAGCATTTT
CDR3 protein: CASSVGTRGSQPQHF

J gene: TRBJ1-1
V gene: TRBV6-5
clone size: -
D gene: -
CDR3 DNA: TGTGCCAGCAGTTACTGGAGGGGAAGTACTGAAGCTTTCTTT
CDR3 protein: CASSYWRGSTEAFF

J gene: TRBJ2-7
V gene: TRBV11-2
clone size: -
D gene: -
CDR3 DNA: TGTGCCAGCAGCCTCGCGAGGATCTCCTACGAGCAGTACTTC
CDR3 protein: CASSLARISYEQYF

J gene: TRBJ2-7
V gene: TRBV11-2
clone size: -
D gene: -
CDR3 DNA: TGTGCCAGCAGCTTGGGGGGTGGTAACTACGAGCAGTACTTC
CDR3 protein: CASSLGGGNYEQYF

J gene: TRBJ2-7
V gene: TRBV11-2
clone size: -
D gene: -
CDR3 DNA: TGTGCCAGCAGCCAAGTGGACAGTCTCTCCTACGAGCAGTACTTC
CDR3 protein: CASSQVDSLSYEQYF

J gene: TRBJ1-2
V gene: TRBV9
clone size: -
D gene: -
CDR3 DNA: TGTGCCAGCAGCGAGCGTGGAGAAGGCTACACCTTC
CDR3 protein: CASSERGEGYTF

J gene: TRBJ2-5
V gene: TRBV6-5
clone size: -
D gene: TRBD1
CDR3 DNA: TGTGCCAGCAGTCCTGGGGACAGGGTACGAGAGACCCAGTACTTC
CDR3 protein: CASSPGDRVRETQYF

J gene: TRBJ2-1
V gene: TRBV5-1
clone size: -
D gene: TRBD2
CDR3 DNA: TGCGCCAGCAGCTTGTCGGCTAGCGGGGTGGGACCCTACAATGAGCAGTTCTTC
CDR3 protein: CASSLSASGVGPYNEQFF

J gene: TRBJ2-1
V gene: TRBV7-6
clone size: once
D gene: -
CDR3 DNA: TGTGCCAGCAGCACAACAGGGCATGAGCAGTTCTTC
CDR3 protein: CASSTTGHEQFF

J gene: TRBJ1-6
V gene: TRBV19
clone size: -
D gene: -
CDR3 DNA: TGTGCCAGTAGTATTAGATATGGGAGGATACCGAATTCACCCCTCCACTTT
CDR3 protein: CASSIRYGRIPNSPLHF

J gene: TRBJ2-7
V gene: TRBV11-3
clone size: -
D gene: -
CDR3 DNA: TGTGCCAGCAGCTTTTCAGGGGACTCCTACGAGCAGTACTTC
CDR3 protein: CASSFSGDSYEQYF

J gene: TRBJ1-4
V gene: TRBV25-1
clone size: -
D gene: -
CDR3 DNA: TGTGCCAGCAGTGAATCTCCGGCAACTAATGAAAAACTGTTTTTT
CDR3 protein: CASSESPATNEKLFF

J gene: TRBJ1-5
V gene: TRBV21-1
clone size: -
D gene: -
CDR3 DNA: TGTGCCAGCAGGCGCACAGGGGGGGATCAGCCCCAGCATTTT
CDR3 protein: CASRRTGGDQPQHF

J gene: TRBJ2-5
V gene: TRBV29-1
clone size: -
D gene: TRBD2
CDR3 DNA: TGCAGCGTCAGTAGCGGGGGGGGCCAAGAGACCCAGTACTTC
CDR3 protein: CSVSSGGGQETQYF

J gene: TRBJ1-3
V gene: TRBV28
clone size: -
D gene: -
CDR3 DNA: TGTGCCAGCAGTCTTCTCCCAGGGATTGGAAACACCATATATTTT
CDR3 protein: CASSLLPGIGNTIYF

J gene: TRBJ1-1
V gene: TRBV7-8
clone size: -
D gene: -
CDR3 DNA: TGTGCCAGCAGCTTAGAGTCCAGATCAATGAACACTGAAGCTTTCTTT
CDR3 protein: CASSLESRSMNTEAFF

J gene: TRBJ1-2
V gene: TRBV5-1
clone size: -
D gene: -
CDR3 DNA: TGCGCCAGCAGCTTCGAGACAGCCTTCTATGGCTACACCTTC
CDR3 protein: CASSFETAFYGYTF

J gene: TRBJ1-5
V gene: TRBV5-6
clone size: -
D gene: TRBD1
CDR3 DNA: TGTGCCAGCAGCTTGTCTGACCAGGGGGCATGGGGTCAGCCCCAGCATTTT
CDR3 protein: CASSLSDQGAWGQPQHF

J gene: TRBJ2-5
V gene: TRBV28
clone size: -
D gene: TRBD1
CDR3 DNA: TGTGCCAGCAGTTTAAGGGCCTCGGGACAGGGGTTTGTACAGACCCAGTACTTC
CDR3 protein: CASSLRASGQGFVQTQYF

J gene: TRBJ2-2
V gene: TRBV4-1
clone size: once
D gene: TRBD1
CDR3 DNA: TGCGCCAGCAGCGGGTTAACTGGGGGACAGGGGACCGGGGAGCTGTTTTTT
CDR3 protein: CASSGLTGGQGTGELFF

J gene: TRBJ1-4
V gene: TRBV6-1
clone size: once
D gene: -
CDR3 DNA: TGTGCCAGCAGTGGAGGGGGAAAACTGTTTTTT
CDR3 protein: CASSGGGKLFF

J gene: TRBJ2-2
V gene: TRBV5-1
clone size: -
D gene: -
CDR3 DNA: TGCGCCAGCAGCTTGGTATCGGGGAACACCGGGGAGCTGTTTTTT
CDR3 protein: CASSLVSGNTGELFF

J gene: TRBJ2-1
V gene: TRBV4-1
clone size: -
D gene: -
CDR3 DNA: TGCGCCAGCAGCCAAGCCTCCACGTCGGTGTACTACAATGAGCAGTTCTTC
CDR3 protein: CASSQASTSVYYNEQFF